This is a list of T cell receptor beta chains from one sample in a study of blood T cell repertoires in COVID-19. Data came from immunoSEQ multiplex PCR; TCRdb stores just in-frame clones and leaves some out. The sample gives 95,000 to 100,000 clones, approximately 81% of which show up once; approximately 1.8% is in the top ten. Sequencing was performed on peripheral blood. The receptors come from a woman in her 70s with active or convalescent COVID-19. CDR3s include the opening cysteine and the closing phenylalanine or tryptophan. The order of the fields is J gene, V gene, clone size, D gene, CDR3 length, CDR3 protein, CDR3 DNA. A D gene is named only where the DNA matches it firmly. Rows give clone size only sometimes, using once, few, many, or a class for an expanded clone.

j_call: TRBJ2-3; v_call: TRBV19; clone_size: .; d_call: .; cdr3_length: 13; cdr3_aa: CASSSREVDTQYF; cdr3_nt: TGTGCCAGTAGCAGTAGAGAGGTAGATACGCAGTATTTT
j_call: TRBJ2-7; v_call: TRBV28; clone_size: .; d_call: .; cdr3_length: 15; cdr3_aa: CASSPDTQTFYEQYF; cdr3_nt: TGTGCCAGCAGCCCCGACACCCAAACCTTTTACGAGCAGTACTTC
j_call: TRBJ2-5; v_call: TRBV28; clone_size: .; d_call: TRBD1; cdr3_length: 13; cdr3_aa: CASSRGPQETQYF; cdr3_nt: TGTGCCAGCAGTAGGGGGCCCCAAGAGACCCAGTACTTC
j_call: TRBJ1-3; v_call: TRBV11-2; clone_size: .; d_call: TRBD1; cdr3_length: 16; cdr3_aa: CASSTGGQGSGNTIYF; cdr3_nt: TGTGCCAGCAGCACCGGGGGACAGGGTTCAGGAAACACCATATATTTT
j_call: TRBJ2-7; v_call: TRBV4-3; clone_size: once; d_call: TRBD2; cdr3_length: 16; cdr3_aa: CASSQGPAGDPYEQYF; cdr3_nt: TGCGCCAGCAGCCAAGGTCCAGCGGGAGACCCCTACGAGCAGTACTTC
j_call: TRBJ1-3; v_call: TRBV11-2; clone_size: once; d_call: .; cdr3_length: 15; cdr3_aa: CASSLAGSTGNTIYF; cdr3_nt: TGTGCCAGCAGCTTAGCCGGGAGTACTGGAAACACCATATATTTT
j_call: TRBJ2-1; v_call: TRBV19; clone_size: .; d_call: .; cdr3_length: 15; cdr3_aa: CASSIGLARGNEQFF; cdr3_nt: TGTGCCAGTAGTATTGGGCTAGCGAGAGGGAATGAGCAGTTCTTC
j_call: TRBJ2-3; v_call: TRBV9; clone_size: once; d_call: .; cdr3_length: 14; cdr3_aa: CASSAGTSTDTQYF; cdr3_nt: TGTGCCAGCAGCGCCGGGACTAGCACAGATACGCAGTATTTT
j_call: TRBJ2-5; v_call: TRBV24-1; clone_size: .; d_call: TRBD1; cdr3_length: 18; cdr3_aa: CATSDFAMTGPLQETQYF; cdr3_nt: TGTGCCACCAGTGATTTTGCAATGACAGGGCCTCTCCAAGAGACCCAGTACTTC
j_call: TRBJ2-5; v_call: TRBV25-1; clone_size: .; d_call: TRBD2; cdr3_length: 16; cdr3_aa: CASGLGASGGEETQYF; cdr3_nt: TGTGCCAGCGGACTTGGGGCTAGCGGGGGGGAAGAGACCCAGTACTTC
j_call: TRBJ1-4; v_call: TRBV2; clone_size: .; d_call: TRBD1; cdr3_length: 11; cdr3_aa: CASSGTGELFF; cdr3_nt: TGTGCCAGTTCCGGGACAGGCGAACTGTTTTTT
j_call: TRBJ2-1; v_call: TRBV10-3; clone_size: once; d_call: .; cdr3_length: 14; cdr3_aa: CAISERSGVNEQFF; cdr3_nt: TGTGCCATCAGTGAGAGGTCGGGGGTCAATGAGCAGTTCTTC
j_call: TRBJ1-2; v_call: TRBV18; clone_size: once; d_call: .; cdr3_length: 13; cdr3_aa: CASSPRREYGYTF; cdr3_nt: TGTGCCAGCTCACCACGGAGGGAGTATGGCTACACCTTC
j_call: TRBJ2-7; v_call: TRBV7-6; clone_size: .; d_call: .; cdr3_length: 11; cdr3_aa: CASSQGHEQYF; cdr3_nt: TGTGCCAGCAGCCAGGGGCACGAGCAGTACTTC
j_call: TRBJ2-2; v_call: TRBV4-2; clone_size: .; d_call: TRBD2; cdr3_length: 17; cdr3_aa: CASSQELLAGRTGELFF; cdr3_nt: TGTGCCAGCAGCCAAGAGTTGCTAGCGGGGAGGACCGGGGAGCTGTTTTTT
j_call: TRBJ1-6; v_call: TRBV28; clone_size: .; d_call: .; cdr3_length: 20; cdr3_aa: CASSPIQGGTPLRPTVPLHF; cdr3_nt: TGTGCCAGCAGTCCGATACAGGGCGGCACGCCACTCAGGCCAACTGTTCCCCTCCACTTT
j_call: TRBJ2-6; v_call: TRBV3-1/TRBV3-2; clone_size: .; d_call: TRBD1; cdr3_length: 19; cdr3_aa: CASSQETRTGVSGANVLTF; cdr3_nt: TGTGCCAGCAGCCAAGAAACACGGACAGGAGTCTCTGGGGCCAACGTCCTGACTTTC
j_call: TRBJ1-3; v_call: TRBV4-3; clone_size: .; d_call: .; cdr3_length: 15; cdr3_aa: CASSQETGIRNTIYF; cdr3_nt: TGCGCCAGCAGCCAAGAAACAGGGATTCGAAACACCATATATTTT
j_call: TRBJ2-1; v_call: TRBV9; clone_size: .; d_call: TRBD1; cdr3_length: 18; cdr3_aa: CASSPGTGGRSSYNEQFF; cdr3_nt: TGTGCCAGCAGCCCCGGGACAGGGGGACGAAGCTCCTACAATGAGCAGTTCTTC
j_call: TRBJ1-2; v_call: TRBV6-5; clone_size: .; d_call: TRBD1; cdr3_length: 13; cdr3_aa: CASSSGQGYGYTF; cdr3_nt: TGTGCCAGCAGTTCGGGACAGGGGTATGGCTACACCTTC
j_call: TRBJ1-6; v_call: TRBV30; clone_size: .; d_call: TRBD1; cdr3_length: 13; cdr3_aa: CAWRQGGNSPLHF; cdr3_nt: TGTGCCTGGCGTCAGGGGGGTAATTCACCCCTCCACTTT
j_call: TRBJ2-1; v_call: TRBV7-2; clone_size: .; d_call: TRBD2; cdr3_length: 15; cdr3_aa: CASSLVGDYTAEQFF; cdr3_nt: TGTGCCAGCAGCTTAGTCGGGGACTATACTGCTGAGCAGTTCTTC
j_call: TRBJ1-6; v_call: TRBV4-2; clone_size: .; d_call: TRBD1; cdr3_length: 17; cdr3_aa: CASSQAGTGEQNSPLHF; cdr3_nt: TGTGCCAGCAGCCAAGCCGGGACAGGGGAGCAGAATTCACCCCTCCACTTT
j_call: TRBJ2-1; v_call: TRBV19; clone_size: .; d_call: .; cdr3_length: 12; cdr3_aa: CASSMRRGEQFF; cdr3_nt: TGTGCCAGTAGTATGAGGCGGGGTGAGCAGTTCTTC
j_call: TRBJ1-1; v_call: TRBV27; clone_size: .; d_call: TRBD1; cdr3_length: 15; cdr3_aa: CASSPRQGATTEAFF; cdr3_nt: TGTGCCAGCAGTCCAAGACAGGGGGCGACCACTGAAGCTTTCTTT
j_call: TRBJ1-3; v_call: TRBV3-1/TRBV3-2; clone_size: .; d_call: .; cdr3_length: 17; cdr3_aa: CASSQETGFLSGNTIYF; cdr3_nt: TGTGCCAGCAGCCAAGAAACAGGGTTTCTCTCTGGAAACACCATATATTTT
j_call: TRBJ2-7; v_call: TRBV4-3; clone_size: .; d_call: .; cdr3_length: 14; cdr3_aa: CASSAGRGSYEQYF; cdr3_nt: TGCGCCAGCAGCGCGGGCAGGGGCTCCTACGAGCAGTACTTC
j_call: TRBJ2-3; v_call: TRBV2; clone_size: .; d_call: TRBD2; cdr3_length: 15; cdr3_aa: CASSRILAGEDTQYF; cdr3_nt: TGTGCCAGCAGCCGAATTCTAGCGGGAGAAGATACGCAGTATTTT
j_call: TRBJ2-7; v_call: TRBV5-1; clone_size: few; d_call: .; cdr3_length: 15; cdr3_aa: CASSAGGTAFGEQYF; cdr3_nt: TGCGCCAGCAGCGCTGGGGGGACAGCCTTCGGGGAGCAGTACTTC
j_call: TRBJ2-5; v_call: TRBV2; clone_size: .; d_call: .; cdr3_length: 15; cdr3_aa: CASTDGTTKGETQYF; cdr3_nt: TGTGCCAGCACGGACGGGACAACGAAGGGAGAGACCCAGTACTTC
j_call: TRBJ1-5; v_call: TRBV7-9; clone_size: .; d_call: .; cdr3_length: 15; cdr3_aa: CASSLASGHGQPQHF; cdr3_nt: TGTGCCAGCAGCTTAGCTTCAGGGCATGGTCAGCCCCAGCATTTT
j_call: TRBJ1-6; v_call: TRBV3-1/TRBV3-2; clone_size: .; d_call: TRBD1; cdr3_length: 17; cdr3_aa: CASSQSPPGGYNSPLHF; cdr3_nt: TGTGCCAGCAGCCAAAGCCCCCCAGGGGGTTATAATTCACCCCTCCACTTT
j_call: TRBJ2-2; v_call: TRBV27; clone_size: .; d_call: TRBD1; cdr3_length: 16; cdr3_aa: CASRRRQGADTGELFF; cdr3_nt: TGTGCCAGCAGACGAAGACAGGGGGCTGACACCGGGGAGCTGTTTTTT
j_call: TRBJ1-3; v_call: TRBV6-5; clone_size: .; d_call: TRBD1; cdr3_length: 15; cdr3_aa: CASSPGQGAGNTIYF; cdr3_nt: TGTGCCAGCAGCCCGGGACAGGGAGCGGGAAACACCATATATTTT
j_call: TRBJ2-1; v_call: TRBV24-1; clone_size: .; d_call: TRBD2; cdr3_length: 17; cdr3_aa: CATSGGLAGVGSREQFF; cdr3_nt: TGTGCCACCAGTGGCGGACTAGCGGGGGTTGGGTCTCGTGAGCAGTTCTTC
j_call: TRBJ2-1; v_call: TRBV23-1; clone_size: once; d_call: TRBD2; cdr3_length: 13; cdr3_aa: CASRLANNNEQFF; cdr3_nt: TGCGCCAGCAGACTAGCGAATAACAATGAGCAGTTCTTC
j_call: TRBJ1-1; v_call: TRBV18; clone_size: .; d_call: .; cdr3_length: 16; cdr3_aa: CASSQLAMGGATEAFF; cdr3_nt: TGTGCCAGCTCACAGTTGGCGATGGGAGGGGCCACTGAAGCTTTCTTT
j_call: TRBJ2-5; v_call: TRBV30; clone_size: .; d_call: .; cdr3_length: 12; cdr3_aa: CAWREKGETQYF; cdr3_nt: TGTGCCTGGAGAGAAAAGGGGGAGACCCAGTACTTC
j_call: TRBJ1-3; v_call: TRBV18; clone_size: .; d_call: .; cdr3_length: 15; cdr3_aa: CASSPNRASGNTIYF; cdr3_nt: TGTGCCAGCTCACCAAACAGAGCCAGTGGAAACACCATATATTTT
j_call: TRBJ1-2; v_call: TRBV28; clone_size: .; d_call: .; cdr3_length: 13; cdr3_aa: CASRPPRGGGYTF; cdr3_nt: TGTGCCAGCAGGCCACCCAGGGGAGGGGGCTACACCTTC
j_call: TRBJ1-6; v_call: TRBV7-8; clone_size: .; d_call: .; cdr3_length: 16; cdr3_aa: CASSPNPTDTYSPLHF; cdr3_nt: TGTGCCAGCAGCCCAAACCCGACAGACACCTATTCACCCCTCCACTTT
j_call: TRBJ1-1; v_call: TRBV5-1; clone_size: .; d_call: .; cdr3_length: 14; cdr3_aa: CASSWGGVNTEAFF; cdr3_nt: TGCGCCAGCAGCTGGGGAGGGGTGAACACTGAAGCTTTCTTT
j_call: TRBJ2-7; v_call: TRBV5-1; clone_size: .; d_call: TRBD1; cdr3_length: 15; cdr3_aa: CASSLRQGNSVEQYF; cdr3_nt: TGCGCCAGCAGCCTAAGACAGGGGAATTCAGTCGAGCAGTACTTC
j_call: TRBJ1-5; v_call: TRBV7-8; clone_size: .; d_call: TRBD1; cdr3_length: 15; cdr3_aa: CASSLEGQPGIAQHF; cdr3_nt: TGTGCCAGCAGCTTAGAGGGACAGCCGGGCATAGCCCAGCATTTT
j_call: TRBJ1-4; v_call: TRBV7-9; clone_size: .; d_call: .; cdr3_length: 14; cdr3_aa: CASSLRGSNEKLFF; cdr3_nt: TGTGCCAGCAGCTTAAGGGGGTCTAATGAAAAACTGTTTTTT
j_call: TRBJ1-1; v_call: TRBV7-2; clone_size: .; d_call: TRBD1; cdr3_length: 16; cdr3_aa: CASSPRQGWFDTEAFF; cdr3_nt: TGTGCCAGCAGCCCAAGACAGGGGTGGTTTGACACTGAAGCTTTCTTT
j_call: TRBJ2-1; v_call: TRBV23-1; clone_size: .; d_call: .; cdr3_length: 17; cdr3_aa: CASSQSERDYCYNEQFF; cdr3_nt: TGCGCCAGCAGTCAATCGGAACGGGATTACTGCTACAATGAGCAGTTCTTC
j_call: TRBJ1-2; v_call: TRBV5-1; clone_size: .; d_call: .; cdr3_length: 14; cdr3_aa: CASSLSTGMPGYTF; cdr3_nt: TGCGCCAGCAGCTTGAGTACAGGAATGCCTGGCTACACCTTC
j_call: TRBJ2-1; v_call: TRBV28; clone_size: .; d_call: .; cdr3_length: 12; cdr3_aa: CASRPGIDEQFF; cdr3_nt: TGTGCCAGCAGACCAGGGATCGATGAGCAGTTCTTC
j_call: TRBJ2-3; v_call: TRBV5-6; clone_size: .; d_call: .; cdr3_length: 18; cdr3_aa: CASSPETSGKALTDTQYF; cdr3_nt: TGTGCCAGCAGCCCGGAGACTTCGGGGAAAGCCCTCACAGATACGCAGTATTTT
j_call: TRBJ1-3; v_call: TRBV7-9; clone_size: few; d_call: TRBD1; cdr3_length: 18; cdr3_aa: CASSPAPSGTGAGNTIYF; cdr3_nt: TGTGCCAGCAGCCCAGCCCCCTCCGGGACAGGGGCTGGAAACACCATATATTTT
j_call: TRBJ1-5; v_call: TRBV6-2/TRBV6-3; clone_size: .; d_call: TRBD1; cdr3_length: 12; cdr3_aa: CASSSFGTGKHF; cdr3_nt: TGTGCCAGCAGTTCATTCGGGACAGGGAAACATTTT
j_call: TRBJ2-1; v_call: TRBV10-3; clone_size: .; d_call: TRBD1; cdr3_length: 14; cdr3_aa: CAIHGQGSNNEQFF; cdr3_nt: TGTGCCATCCACGGACAGGGGAGTAACAATGAGCAGTTCTTC
j_call: TRBJ2-1; v_call: TRBV7-9; clone_size: .; d_call: TRBD2; cdr3_length: 15; cdr3_aa: CASALGAGGNNEQFF; cdr3_nt: TGTGCCAGCGCCTTAGGGGCGGGAGGGAACAATGAGCAGTTCTTC
j_call: TRBJ2-3; v_call: TRBV2; clone_size: .; d_call: .; cdr3_length: 15; cdr3_aa: CASSEASGGGPFQYF; cdr3_nt: TGTGCCAGCAGTGAAGCCTCTGGCGGGGGCCCTTTTCAGTATTTT
j_call: TRBJ1-6; v_call: TRBV11-1; clone_size: .; d_call: .; cdr3_length: 10; cdr3_aa: CAGSPGPLHF; cdr3_nt: TGTGCCGGATCTCCGGGGCCCCTCCACTTT
j_call: TRBJ2-7; v_call: TRBV9; clone_size: .; d_call: .; cdr3_length: 14; cdr3_aa: CASSLWSGSYEQYF; cdr3_nt: TGTGCCAGCAGCCTCTGGTCCGGGTCCTACGAGCAGTACTTC
j_call: TRBJ1-4; v_call: TRBV14; clone_size: .; d_call: .; cdr3_length: 13; cdr3_aa: CASSQGALEKLFF; cdr3_nt: TGTGCCAGCAGCCAGGGGGCTTTAGAAAAACTGTTTTTT
j_call: TRBJ2-3; v_call: TRBV18; clone_size: .; d_call: .; cdr3_length: 15; cdr3_aa: CASSVDGTSTDTQYF; cdr3_nt: TGTGCCAGCTCAGTAGATGGGACTAGCACAGATACGCAGTATTTT